This T cell receptor beta chain was captured by sequencing in a study of shared clonotypes between healthy human individuals. Germline V lookup: CDR1 MDHEN, CDR2 SYDVKM. The V gene end was trimmed by 6 bases and the J gene end by 3 bases; junction bases not matched to a gene: 4. This CDR3 comprises 13 residues. Only in-frame clones appear in the TCRdb table, and some are missing; sequencing was by immunoSEQ multiplex PCR. There are approximately 2,000,000 clones in the sample; about 94% occur only once, and approximately 1.6% lies in the top ten. A remark on this clone: This sample includes further DNA sequences coding for the same CDR3.

Cells designated naive CD8 were CD45RO-negative and were positively selected for CCR7, with terminally differentiated effector memory CD45RA+ cells excluded. The sample was naive CD8+ T cells from PBMCs. The rearrangement uses TRBV28 and TRBJ2-5; TRBD1 matches at 7 bases. The TCR comes from a man between 18 and 35 years old in good health. Some clones in this sample may be carry-over from other donors' samples. Here the CDR3 reads CASSLGTEETQYF. CDR3 DNA sequence: TGTGCCAGCAGCCTCGGGACAGAAGAGACCCAGTACTTC.